This T cell receptor beta chain appears in the sequencing data of a study of blood T cell repertoires in COVID-19. Background on the study: Acute-phase and convalescent COVID-19 samples originated in the United States, Italy and Spain. Sources were T cells, B-cell-depleted T cells, or PBMCs; the material itself was cDNA or gDNA.

As handled by the study authors: Amplification with reference gene primers provided the estimates of nucleated cell counts. Assay used: immunoSEQ multiplex PCR; TCRdb lists only in-frame clones, some missing. The V and J calls and clone size come from that table; D and trimming were worked out from the DNA. The sample lists about 200,000 clones, 75% to 90% seen once, with under 7% in the top ten. From germline, CDR1 is LGHDT and CDR2 YNNKEL (reference sequence). There are 16 residues in the CDR3. Trimming took 0 bases from V and 9 from J; bases not matched to a gene: 7. The TCR comes from a man between 60 and 70 years old who had recovered from COVID-19. V usage is TRBV3-1 (or the pseudogene TRBV3-2) and J usage is TRBJ2-1, with TRBD2 matching over 11 bases. What was sequenced was peripheral blood. CDR3 protein: CASSQERLAGRIEQFF. The CDR3, as DNA: TGTGCCAGCAGCCAAGAAAGACTAGCGGGGAGGATTGAGCAGTTCTTC.